This paragraph covers one T cell receptor beta chain sequence. The sample originates from a study of blood T cell repertoires in COVID-19. Whole-study context: Material from acute and convalescent COVID-19 was sourced from the United States, Italy and Spain. The analysed material was cDNA or gDNA that came from T cells, B-cell-depleted T cells, or PBMCs.

The authors' processing: From reference gene primer amplification, estimates of nucleated cell counts were derived. The table came from immunoSEQ multiplex PCR; TCRdb's copy has only in-frame clones and leaves some out. That table is the source of V, J and clone size, and D and trimming were worked out from the DNA. Seen here are some 70,000 clones, 85% to 90% observed once, and the top ten hold approximately 6.3%. The germline gives CDR1 LGHDT, CDR2 YNNKEL (reference sequence). J gave up 2 bases and V 0 bases, and 5 bases lay outside the gene matches. This CDR3 comprises 16 residues. This chain uses TRBV3-1 (or the pseudogene TRBV3-2) with TRBJ2-5; 8 bases match TRBD2. The sequenced material came from peripheral blood. The sequence was obtained from a woman older than 75 with active COVID-19. Here the CDR3 DNA reads TGTGCCAGCAGCCAAGAACGGGTAGCGGGGCAAGAGACCCAGTACTTC. It translates to CASSQERVAGQETQYF.